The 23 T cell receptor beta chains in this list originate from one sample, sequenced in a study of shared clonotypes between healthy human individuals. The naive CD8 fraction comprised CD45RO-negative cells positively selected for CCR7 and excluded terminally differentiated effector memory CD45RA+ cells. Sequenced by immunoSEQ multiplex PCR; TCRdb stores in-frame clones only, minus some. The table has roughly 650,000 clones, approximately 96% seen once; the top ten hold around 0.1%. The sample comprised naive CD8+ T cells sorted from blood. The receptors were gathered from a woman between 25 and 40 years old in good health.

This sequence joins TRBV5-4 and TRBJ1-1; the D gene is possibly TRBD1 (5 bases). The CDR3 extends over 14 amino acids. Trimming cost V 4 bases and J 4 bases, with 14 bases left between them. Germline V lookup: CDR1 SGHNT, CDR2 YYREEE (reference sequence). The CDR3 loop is CASSDSRVSTEAFF. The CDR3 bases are TGTGCCAGCAGCGACAGTCGGGTTTCCACTGAAGCTTTCTTT.

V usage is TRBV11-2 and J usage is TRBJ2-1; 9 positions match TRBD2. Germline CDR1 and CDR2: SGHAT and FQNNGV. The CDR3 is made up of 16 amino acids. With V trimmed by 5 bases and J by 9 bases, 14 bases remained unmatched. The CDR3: CASSATTGLAGVEQFF. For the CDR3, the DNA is TGTGCCAGCAGCGCCACGACGGGACTAGCAGGAGTTGAGCAGTTCTTC. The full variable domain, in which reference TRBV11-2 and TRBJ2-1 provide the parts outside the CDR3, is EAGVAQSPRYKIIEKRQSVAFWCNPISGHATLYWYQQILGQGPKLLIQFQNNGVVDDSQLPKDRFSAERLKGVDSTLKIQPAKLEDSAVYLCASSATTGLAGVEQFFGPGTRLTVL.

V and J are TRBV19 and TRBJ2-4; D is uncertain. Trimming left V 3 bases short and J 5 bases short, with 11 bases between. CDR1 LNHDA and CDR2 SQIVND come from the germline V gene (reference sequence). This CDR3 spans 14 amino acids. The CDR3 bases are TGTGCCAGTAGTATTTCCCAAGGCCAAAACATTCAGTACTTC. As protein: CASSISQGQNIQYF.

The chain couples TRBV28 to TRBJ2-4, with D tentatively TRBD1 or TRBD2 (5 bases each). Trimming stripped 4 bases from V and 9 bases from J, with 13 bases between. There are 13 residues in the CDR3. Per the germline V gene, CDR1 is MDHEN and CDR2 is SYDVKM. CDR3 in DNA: TGTGCCAGCAGTTCGAGGGGTAAGGCCATTCAGTACTTC. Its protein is CASSSRGKAIQYF. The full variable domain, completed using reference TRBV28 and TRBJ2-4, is DVKVTQSSRYLVKRTGEKVFLECVQDMDHENMFWYRQDPGLGLRLIYFSYDVKMKEKGDIPEGYSVSREKKERFSLILESASTNQTSMYLCASSSRGKAIQYFGAGTRLSVL.

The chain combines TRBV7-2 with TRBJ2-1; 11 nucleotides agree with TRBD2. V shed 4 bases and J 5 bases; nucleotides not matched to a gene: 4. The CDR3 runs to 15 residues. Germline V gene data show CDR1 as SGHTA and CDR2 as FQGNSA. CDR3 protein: CASSWTSGRNNEQFF. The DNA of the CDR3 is TGTGCCAGCAGCTGGACTAGCGGGCGGAACAATGAGCAGTTCTTC.

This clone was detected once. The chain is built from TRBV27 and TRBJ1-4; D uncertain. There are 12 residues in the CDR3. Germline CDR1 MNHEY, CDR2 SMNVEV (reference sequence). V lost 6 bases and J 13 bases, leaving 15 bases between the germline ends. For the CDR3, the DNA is TGTGCCAGCAGCCCCGGAGGTGGTAGACTGTTTTTT. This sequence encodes CASSPGGGRLFF.

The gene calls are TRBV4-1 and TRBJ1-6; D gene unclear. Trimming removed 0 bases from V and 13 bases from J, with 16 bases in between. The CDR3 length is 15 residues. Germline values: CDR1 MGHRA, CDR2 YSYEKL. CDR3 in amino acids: CASSQDGSLLSPLHF. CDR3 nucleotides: TGCGCCAGCAGCCAAGACGGATCCCTTCTCTCCCCCCTCCACTTT.

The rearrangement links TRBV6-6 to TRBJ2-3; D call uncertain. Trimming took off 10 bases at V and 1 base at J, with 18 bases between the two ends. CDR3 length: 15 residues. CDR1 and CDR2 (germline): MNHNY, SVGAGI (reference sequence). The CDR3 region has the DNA TGTGCCACTTCCTACCGTCACCCGGGCACAGATACGCAGTATTTT. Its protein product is CATSYRHPGTDTQYF.

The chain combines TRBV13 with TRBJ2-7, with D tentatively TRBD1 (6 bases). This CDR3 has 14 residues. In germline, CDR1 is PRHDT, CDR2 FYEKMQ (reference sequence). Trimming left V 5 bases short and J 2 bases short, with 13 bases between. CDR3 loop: CASSPPGDAYEQYF. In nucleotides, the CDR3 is TGTGCCAGCAGCCCGCCAGGGGATGCCTACGAGCAGTACTTC.

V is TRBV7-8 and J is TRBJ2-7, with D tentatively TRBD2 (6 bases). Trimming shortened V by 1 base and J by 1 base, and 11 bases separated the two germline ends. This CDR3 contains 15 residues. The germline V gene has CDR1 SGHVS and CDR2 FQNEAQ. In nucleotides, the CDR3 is TGTGCCAGCAGCTTAGGGAGGGTCGCTTCCTACGAGCAGTACTTC. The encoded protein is CASSLGRVASYEQYF. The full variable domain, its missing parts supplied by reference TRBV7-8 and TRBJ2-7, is GAGVSQSPRYKVAKRGQDVALRCDPISGHVSLFWYQQALGQGPEFLTYFQNEAQLDKSGLPSDRFFAERPEGSVSTLKIQRTQQEDSAVYLCASSLGRVASYEQYFGPGTRLTVT.

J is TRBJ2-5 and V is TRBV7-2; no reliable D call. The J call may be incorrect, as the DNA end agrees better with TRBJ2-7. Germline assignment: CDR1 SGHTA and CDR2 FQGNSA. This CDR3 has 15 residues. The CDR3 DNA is TGTGCCAGCAGCTTAGTGTCCGCCGAAGGGTACGAGCAGTACTTC. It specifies CASSLVSAEGYEQYF.

In nucleotides, the CDR3 is TGTGCCAGTAGCCTACTCGCGACTAGCAGACCCTACGAGCAGTACTTC. Residues: CASSLLATSRPYEQYF. The rearrangement joins TRBV19 to TRBJ2-7; 7 positions match TRBD2. The CDR3 runs 16 residues. The ends lost 6 bases at V and 2 bases at J; junction bases unmatched: 13. The germline gives CDR1 LNHDA, CDR2 SQIVND (reference sequence).

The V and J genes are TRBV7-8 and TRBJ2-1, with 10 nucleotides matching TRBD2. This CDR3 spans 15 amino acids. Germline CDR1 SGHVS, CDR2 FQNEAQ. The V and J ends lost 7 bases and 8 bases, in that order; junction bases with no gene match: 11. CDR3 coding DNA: TGTGCCAGCACCTTCCTAGCGGGAGAAGGCGATGAGCAGTTCTTC. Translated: CASTFLAGEGDEQFF.

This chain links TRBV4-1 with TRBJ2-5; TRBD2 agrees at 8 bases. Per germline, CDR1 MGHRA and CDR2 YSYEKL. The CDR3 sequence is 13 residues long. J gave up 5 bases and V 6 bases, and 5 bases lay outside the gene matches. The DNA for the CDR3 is TGCGCCAGCAGGGCAGCGGGAGCCGAGACCCAGTACTTC. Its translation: CASRAAGAETQYF.

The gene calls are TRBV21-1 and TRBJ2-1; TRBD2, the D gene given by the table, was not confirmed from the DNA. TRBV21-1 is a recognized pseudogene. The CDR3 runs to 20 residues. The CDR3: CASSKEEELAGTFSYNEQFF. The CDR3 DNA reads TGTGCCAGCAGCAAAGAAGAAGAACTAGCGGGAACATTCTCCTACAATGAGCAGTTCTTC.

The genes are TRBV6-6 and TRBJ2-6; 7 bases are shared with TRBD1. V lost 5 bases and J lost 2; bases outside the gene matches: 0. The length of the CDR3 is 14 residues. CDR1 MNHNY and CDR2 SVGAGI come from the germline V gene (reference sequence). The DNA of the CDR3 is TGTGCCAGCAGTACAGGGGCTGGGGCCAACGTCCTGACTTTC. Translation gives CASSTGAGANVLTF.

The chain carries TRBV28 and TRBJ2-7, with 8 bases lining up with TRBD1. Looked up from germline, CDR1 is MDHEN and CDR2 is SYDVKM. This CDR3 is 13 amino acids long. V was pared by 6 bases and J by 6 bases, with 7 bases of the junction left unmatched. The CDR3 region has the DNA TGTGCCAGCAGACCGGACAGGGCCCGCGAGCAGTACTTC. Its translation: CASRPDRAREQYF.

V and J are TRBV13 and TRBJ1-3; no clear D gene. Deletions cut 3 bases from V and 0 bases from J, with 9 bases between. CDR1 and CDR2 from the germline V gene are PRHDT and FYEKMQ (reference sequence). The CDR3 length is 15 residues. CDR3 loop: CASSFRLDSGNTIYF. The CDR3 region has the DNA TGTGCCAGCAGCTTTCGTCTTGACTCTGGAAACACCATATATTTT.

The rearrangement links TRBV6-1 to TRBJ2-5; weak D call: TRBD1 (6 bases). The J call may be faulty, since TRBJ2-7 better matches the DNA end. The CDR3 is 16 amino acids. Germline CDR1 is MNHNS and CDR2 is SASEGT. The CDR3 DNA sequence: TGTGCCAGCAGTGAAGCGGTAAGGGCAGGGGACTACGAGCAGTACTTC. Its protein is CASSEAVRAGDYEQYF.

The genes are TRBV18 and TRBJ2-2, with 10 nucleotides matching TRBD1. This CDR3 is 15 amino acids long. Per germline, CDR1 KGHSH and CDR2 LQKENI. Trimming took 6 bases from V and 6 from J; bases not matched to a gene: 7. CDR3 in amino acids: CASSPGTGAAGELFF. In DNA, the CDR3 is TGTGCCAGCTCCCCTGGGACAGGGGCGGCCGGGGAGCTGTTTTTT.

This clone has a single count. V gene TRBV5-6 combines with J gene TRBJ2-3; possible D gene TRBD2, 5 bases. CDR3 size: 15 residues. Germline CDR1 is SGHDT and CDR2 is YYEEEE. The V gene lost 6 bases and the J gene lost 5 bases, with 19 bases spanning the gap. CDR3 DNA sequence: TGTGCCAGCACGCCGCCGGCCGGAGGTGAAGATACGCAGTATTTT. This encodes CASTPPAGGEDTQYF.

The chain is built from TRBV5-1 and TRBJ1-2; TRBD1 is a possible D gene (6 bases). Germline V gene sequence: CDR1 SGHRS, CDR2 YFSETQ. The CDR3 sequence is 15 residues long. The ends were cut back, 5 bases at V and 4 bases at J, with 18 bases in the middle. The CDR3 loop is CASSYEGGIGYGYTF. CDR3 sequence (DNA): TGCGCCAGCAGTTATGAGGGGGGCATCGGCTATGGCTACACCTTC.

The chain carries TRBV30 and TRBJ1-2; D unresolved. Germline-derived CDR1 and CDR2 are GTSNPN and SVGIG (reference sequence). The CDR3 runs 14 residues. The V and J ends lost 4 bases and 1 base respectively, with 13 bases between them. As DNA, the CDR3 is TGTGCCTGGACGTCCGGCACTGATAACTATGGCTACACCTTC. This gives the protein CAWTSGTDNYGYTF.